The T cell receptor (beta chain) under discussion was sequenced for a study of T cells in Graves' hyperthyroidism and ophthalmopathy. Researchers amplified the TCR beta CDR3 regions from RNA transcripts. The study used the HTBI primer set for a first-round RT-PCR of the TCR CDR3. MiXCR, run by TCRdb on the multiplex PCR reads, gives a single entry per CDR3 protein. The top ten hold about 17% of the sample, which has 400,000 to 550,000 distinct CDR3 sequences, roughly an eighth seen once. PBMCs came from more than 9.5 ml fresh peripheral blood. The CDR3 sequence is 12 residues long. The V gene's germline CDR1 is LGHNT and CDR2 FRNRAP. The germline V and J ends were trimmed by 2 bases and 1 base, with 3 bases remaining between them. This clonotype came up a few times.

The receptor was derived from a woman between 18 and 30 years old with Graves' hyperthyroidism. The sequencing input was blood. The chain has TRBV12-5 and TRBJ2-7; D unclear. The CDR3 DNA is TGTGCTAGTGGTTTGCCTTCCTACGAGCAGTACTTC. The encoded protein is CASGLPSYEQYF.